This T cell receptor (beta chain) was identified in a study of blood T cell repertoires in COVID-19. Looking at the study overall: Donors in the United States, Italy and Spain gave samples during acute or convalescent COVID-19. Nucleic acid was either cDNA or gDNA, and it came from T cells, B-cell-depleted T cells, or PBMCs.

The V segment lost 8 bases and the J segment 3 bases; nucleotides outside the gene matches: 6. Germline V CDR1 and CDR2: SNHLY, FYNNEI. This CDR3 region has 15 residues. As processed by the authors: From reference gene primer amplification, estimates of nucleated cell counts were derived. Generated by immunoSEQ multiplex PCR, the TCRdb table keeps only in-frame clones and is missing some. The V and J calls and clone size are taken from that table; D and trimming were inferred from the DNA. Among fewer than 250,000 clones listed, about 86% were seen once. Recruitment covered 25 or so US areas and drew participants whose ages spanned about 18 to 100 years.

The chain links TRBV2 to TRBJ2-3; 12 bases align to TRBD2. The sequence was obtained from a woman in her thirties or forties with acute COVID-19. Input material: PBMCs or T cells enriched from blood (not recorded which). CDR3 residues: CASRWTSGKTDTQYF. DNA for the CDR3: TGTGCCAGCCGCTGGACTAGCGGGAAGACAGATACGCAGTATTTT.